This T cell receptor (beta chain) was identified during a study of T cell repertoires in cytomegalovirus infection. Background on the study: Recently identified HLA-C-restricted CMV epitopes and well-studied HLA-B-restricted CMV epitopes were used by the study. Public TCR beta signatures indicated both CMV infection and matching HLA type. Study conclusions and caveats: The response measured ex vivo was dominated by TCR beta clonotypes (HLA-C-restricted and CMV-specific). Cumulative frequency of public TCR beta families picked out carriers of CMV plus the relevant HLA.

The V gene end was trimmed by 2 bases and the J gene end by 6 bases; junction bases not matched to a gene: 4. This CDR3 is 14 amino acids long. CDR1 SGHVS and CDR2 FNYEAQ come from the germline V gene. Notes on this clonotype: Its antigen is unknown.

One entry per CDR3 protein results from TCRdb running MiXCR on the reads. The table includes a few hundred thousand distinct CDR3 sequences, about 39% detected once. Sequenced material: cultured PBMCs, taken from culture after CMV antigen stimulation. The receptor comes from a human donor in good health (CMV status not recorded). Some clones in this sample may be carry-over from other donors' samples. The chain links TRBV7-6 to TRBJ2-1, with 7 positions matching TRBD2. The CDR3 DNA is TGTGCCAGCAGCTTAATGGGAGGGGTCAATGAGCAGTTCTTC. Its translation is CASSLMGGVNEQFF.